This TCR beta chain came from a study of blood T cell repertoires in COVID-19. Clones were sequenced by immunoSEQ multiplex PCR, and TCRdb holds only the in-frame ones, with some missing. This table holds roughly 69,000 clones, around 80% found once. CDR1 is MDHEN, CDR2 SYDVKM, per germline. CDR3 length: 13 residues. V was clipped by 3 bases and J by 6 bases, with 8 bases between them. The clonotype comes from a man in his 60s with COVID-19, enrolled during active disease. Sequenced: peripheral blood. The chain joins TRBV28 to TRBJ1-4; D may be TRBD1 (5 bases). CDR3 region: CASSFDSYEKLFF. The DNA of the CDR3 is TGTGCCAGCAGTTTTGACAGTTATGAAAAACTGTTTTTT.